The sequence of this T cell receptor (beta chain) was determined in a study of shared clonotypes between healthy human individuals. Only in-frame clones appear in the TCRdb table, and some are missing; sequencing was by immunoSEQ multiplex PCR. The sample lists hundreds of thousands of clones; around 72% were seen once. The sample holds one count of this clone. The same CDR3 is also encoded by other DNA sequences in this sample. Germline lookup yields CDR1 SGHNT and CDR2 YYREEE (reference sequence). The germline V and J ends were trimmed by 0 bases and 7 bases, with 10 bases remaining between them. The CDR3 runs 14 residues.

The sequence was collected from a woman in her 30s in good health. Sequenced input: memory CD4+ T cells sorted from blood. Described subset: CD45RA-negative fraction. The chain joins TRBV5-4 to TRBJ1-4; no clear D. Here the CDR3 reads CASSLGGVGEKLFF. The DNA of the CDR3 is TGTGCCAGCAGCTTGGGCGGGGTTGGTGAAAAACTGTTTTTT.